These 13 T cell receptor beta chains were sequenced from one sample in a study of identifying expanded T cells in peripheral blood (dated by TCRdb to between 2019 and 2020). The library was generated by the immunoSEQ multiplex PCR assay. This immuneACCESS table, as held by TCRdb, lists in-frame sequences with V and J called but not all clones. Of the missing ones, under half trace to an unresolved V gene in checked studies; the others have no known cause. The sample contains 100,000 or so clones, roughly 89% of them found a single time. About 16% of the sample belongs to the ten largest clones. Material for sequencing was blood. The source is a person between 18 and 75 years old in good health.

V usage is TRBV19 and J usage is TRBJ1-1; D gene ambiguous. The CDR3 runs to 14 residues. Per the germline V gene, CDR1 is LNHDA and CDR2 is SQIVND (reference sequence). With 0 bases removed from V and 5 bases from J, the gap between germline ends came to 10 bases. This chain's CDR3 is CASSIERSETEAFF. CDR3 bases: TGTGCCAGTAGTATAGAACGTAGCGAAACTGAAGCTTTCTTT.

This clone was seen just once. The J gene is TRBJ2-2, the V gene TRBV19; 12 positions match TRBD1. Per germline, CDR1 LNHDA and CDR2 SQIVND (reference sequence). The length of the CDR3 is 16 residues. Germline trimming cut 6 bases from V and 5 bases from J; bases unmatched to any gene: 7. The CDR3 bases are TGTGCCAGTAGCGTCTTGGGACAGGGGGCTACCGGGGAGCTGTTTTTT. Its translation: CASSVLGQGATGELFF.

The chain combines TRBV29-1 with TRBJ1-1; no definite D call. The V and J ends lost 4 bases and 0 bases respectively, with 9 bases between them. Looked up from germline, CDR1 is SQVTM and CDR2 is ANQGSEA. This CDR3 has 13 amino acids. CDR3 amino acids: CSVADGLNTEAFF. The CDR3, as DNA: TGCAGCGTTGCGGACGGCCTGAACACTGAAGCTTTCTTT.

V and J are TRBV2 and TRBJ2-3, with TRBD2 identical over 9 bases. Germline V gives CDR1 SNHLY, CDR2 FYNNEI. J lost 5 bases, V lost 7 bases, and 10 bases had no gene match. The CDR3 totals 15 residues. The CDR3 DNA reads as TGTGCCAGCAATCGGGTTAGCGGGGGTGGAGATACGCAGTATTTT. Encoded protein: CASNRVSGGGDTQYF.

The V gene is TRBV7-9, the J gene TRBJ2-5; D possibly corresponds to TRBD2 (5 bases). Germline V gives CDR1 SEHNR, CDR2 FQNEAQ (reference sequence). The CDR3 is 10 residues long. For the CDR3, the DNA is TGTGCGTCGGCGGGAGAGACCCAGTACTTC. Its translation is CASAGETQYF.

The genes are TRBV5-8 and TRBJ1-1, with D unclear. Germline CDR1 SGHTS, CDR2 YDEGEE. V was shortened by 2 bases and J by 3 bases, with 8 bases between the two germline ends. The CDR3 is made up of 13 amino acids. The CDR3 reads CASSFISYTEAFF. The CDR3, as DNA: TGTGCCAGCAGCTTCATAAGTTACACTGAAGCTTTCTTT.

The CDR3 DNA sequence: TGTGCCAGCACCCTGGGGGGGTCACGGAGCGACGAGCAGTACTTC. Protein product: CASTLGGSRSDEQYF. The chain combines TRBV6-6 with TRBJ2-7, with 7 bases matching TRBD2. There are 15 residues in the CDR3. From germline, CDR1 is MNHNY and CDR2 SVGAGI (reference sequence). V shed 7 bases and J 5 bases; nucleotides not matched to a gene: 14.

The chain employs TRBV6-1 and TRBJ1-2; D is unclear. V lost 1 base and J 4 bases, leaving 7 bases between the germline ends. Per germline, CDR1 MNHNS and CDR2 SASEGT. The CDR3 sequence is 13 residues long. For the CDR3, the DNA is TGTGCCAGCAGTGAAGGGACGTTCTATGGCTACACCTTC. It is translated as CASSEGTFYGYTF.

Here the CDR3 DNA reads TGTGCCAGCAGCCACAGATGGACAGGGGGCGCGAACACCGGGGAGCTGTTTTTT. Translated: CASSHRWTGGANTGELFF. This sequence joins TRBV5-5 and TRBJ2-2; 11 bases match TRBD1. Germline CDR1 and CDR2: SGHKS and YYEKEE (reference sequence). CDR3 length: 18 amino acids. V shed 4 bases, J shed 0 bases, and the junction held 8 bases outside the gene matches.

The rearrangement links TRBV6-6 to TRBJ1-2; possibly TRBD1 for D (5 bases). V was cut by 6 bases and J by 5 bases, with 19 bases left in between. This CDR3 is 15 amino acids long. Germline-derived CDR1 and CDR2 are MNHNY and SVGAGI (reference sequence). CDR3 DNA: TGTGCCAGCAGGCCTGGTGGGGCGGGCCCTTATGGCTACACCTTC. Translating gives CASRPGGAGPYGYTF.

The rearrangement uses TRBV25-1 and TRBJ2-3; D gene uncertain. The germline V and J ends were trimmed by 2 bases and 0 bases, with 15 bases remaining between them. Germline lookup yields CDR1 MGHDK and CDR2 SYGVNS. This CDR3 spans 17 amino acids. CDR3: CASSELGFSWSTDTQYF. Written as DNA, the CDR3 is TGTGCCAGCAGTGAACTAGGATTTAGCTGGAGCACAGATACGCAGTATTTT. Looking up the rest from reference TRBV25-1 and TRBJ2-3 gives the full variable domain: EADIYQTPRYLVIGTGKKITLECSQTMGHDKMYWYQQDPGMELHLIHYSYGVNSTEKGDLSSESTVSRIRTEHFPLTLESARPSHTSQYLCASSELGFSWSTDTQYFGPGTRLTVL.

This clone came up a few times. The chain joins TRBV27 to TRBJ1-6, with D unresolved. V was shortened by 3 bases and J by 7 bases, with 4 bases between the two germline ends. Germline loops: CDR1 MNHEY, CDR2 SMNVEV (reference sequence). CDR3 length equals 12 residues. CDR3 nucleotide sequence: TGTGCCAGCAGTTTGGTAAATTCACCCCTCCACTTT. Its protein product is CASSLVNSPLHF.

The J gene is TRBJ1-5, the V gene TRBV2; the D gene is possibly TRBD1 (6 bases). The germline V and J ends were trimmed by 3 bases and 2 bases, with 11 bases remaining between them. The length of the CDR3 is 15 residues. Germline loops: CDR1 SNHLY, CDR2 FYNNEI. Here the CDR3 reads CASSEGAVGNQPQHF. DNA of the CDR3: TGTGCCAGCAGTGAGGGGGCGGTCGGCAATCAGCCCCAGCATTTT.